These 25 T cell receptor beta chains originate from one sample sequenced in a study of regulatory T cells in long-lasting Graves disease. Time point reported: persistent/refractory GD, antithyroid drugs over 5 years with positive TRAb. Scientists built the TCR library using RNA that was extracted from PBMCs. Arm-PCR with iRepertoire HTBI primers amplified the CDR3 regions for these TCR beta libraries. TCRdb used MiXCR to reprocess the multiplex PCR reads, holding one entry per CDR3 protein. The data show roughly 400,000 distinct CDR3 sequences, about 21% seen once. Source: peripheral blood mononuclear cells (PBMCs), taken when the disease was refractory, from a patient treated with antithyroid drugs. The receptor set was obtained from a female donor with Graves disease.

This clonotype was seen more than once but under ten times. The gene calls are TRBV4-2 and TRBJ2-5; no firm D call. The V gene's germline CDR1 is LGHNA and CDR2 YNFKEQ. This CDR3 is built from 14 residues. Trimming pared 0 bases from V and 5 bases from J, leaving 10 bases between. DNA of the CDR3: TGTGCCAGCAGCCAAGATCTAGTAGCCGAGACCCAGTACTTC. Translating gives CASSQDLVAETQYF.

This clonotype was counted only a few times. The CDR3 DNA reads TGCGCCAGCAGCTTTTCGGTAGCGGGCGGGAGCACAGATACGCAGTATTTT. Its protein is CASSFSVAGGSTDTQYF. The chain uses TRBV5-1 and TRBJ2-3; TRBD2 agrees at 7 bases. Germline CDR1 SGHRS, CDR2 YFSETQ. Losses at the gene ends were 2 bases for V and 0 bases for J; bases not matched to a gene: 9. CDR3 length: 17 amino acids.

The chain joins TRBV20-1 to TRBJ1-5; TRBD1 matches 9 bases. Germline CDR1 and CDR2: DFQATT and SNEGSKA (reference sequence). The CDR3 contains 17 residues. Trimming cost V 0 bases and J 6 bases; bases outside gene matches: 12. CDR3 nucleotide sequence: TGCAGTGCTAGAGATTTAGTAGGGGACAGGGTCGGTCAGCCCCAGCATTTT. As protein: CSARDLVGDRVGQPQHF.

This clonotype was counted only a few times. With a much larger clone just one base away, this may be a read error. The conserved phenylalanine or tryptophan is not found at the CDR3 terminus, so this likely reflects a read error. The chain couples TRBV28 to TRBJ1-2; 8 nucleotides line up with TRBD1. The CDR3 contains 15 residues. V shed 3 bases, J shed 4 bases, and the junction held 7 bases outside the gene matches. CDR1 and CDR2 from the germline V gene are MDHEN and SYDVKM. The DNA for the CDR3 is TGTGCCAGCAGTTTGGGGGCAGGGGGCGGCTATGGCTACACCCTC. It yields the protein CASSLGAGGGYGYTL.

At least ten counts were recorded for this clonotype. V and J are TRBV12-3 or TRBV12-4 and TRBJ2-6; D is possibly TRBD1 or TRBD2 (5 bases each). V lost 1 base and J lost 2, with 6 bases in between. The CDR3 consists of 15 residues. In nucleotides, the CDR3 is TGTGCCAGCAGTTTAGGAGGGGCTGGGGCCAACGTCCTGACTTTC. Its protein product is CASSLGGAGANVLTF.

This clonotype was picked up many times. V usage is TRBV28 and J usage is TRBJ1-2; a possible D gene is TRBD1 (5 bases). There are 13 residues in the CDR3. V dropped 6 bases and J dropped 5 bases, with 13 bases sitting between them. The germline V gene has CDR1 MDHEN and CDR2 SYDVKM. The CDR3 coding sequence is TGTGCCAGCAGGGGGGGAAACCTTTATGGCTACACCTTC. Amino acid sequence: CASRGGNLYGYTF.

The chain uses TRBV5-1 and TRBJ2-1; 11 bases agree with TRBD1. The V and J ends lost 2 bases and 7 bases, in that order; junction bases with no gene match: 5. Per germline, CDR1 SGHRS and CDR2 YFSETQ. The CDR3 is 15 amino acids. CDR3 protein: CASSLGTGGENEQFF. In nucleotides, the CDR3 is TGCGCCAGCAGCTTAGGGACAGGGGGAGAGAATGAGCAGTTCTTC.

This clonotype occurred a few times. This rearrangement joins TRBV19 to TRBJ1-1, with D possibly TRBD1 on 6 matching bases. The V gene lost 4 bases and the J gene lost 0 bases, with 12 bases spanning the gap. The germline V gene has CDR1 LNHDA and CDR2 SQIVND (reference sequence). The CDR3 runs 15 residues. Written as DNA, the CDR3 is TGTGCCAGTAGTACCCCTCAGGGGTTGAACACTGAAGCTTTCTTT. Protein product: CASSTPQGLNTEAFF.

V is TRBV28 and J is TRBJ2-1, with 10 nucleotides matching TRBD2. CDR3 length equals 20 residues. V lost 2 bases to trimming and J lost 1 base; unmatched junction nucleotides: 14. The germline gives CDR1 MDHEN, CDR2 SYDVKM. The CDR3 DNA is TGTGCCAGCAGTTTAGTAGTCCGAAGCGGGAGGGCCCAATCCTACAATGAGCAGTTCTTC. Its protein product is CASSLVVRSGRAQSYNEQFF.

V and J are TRBV25-1 and TRBJ1-2; D is perhaps TRBD1 (5 bases). The CDR3 loop spans 15 amino acids. Germline assignment: CDR1 MGHDK and CDR2 SYGVNS. Deletions cut 5 bases from V and 3 bases from J, with 16 bases between. The CDR3 coding sequence is TGTGCCAGCAGTCCGGCGGGACCTAACTACTATGGCTACACCTTC. Translated: CASSPAGPNYYGYTF.

This clonotype was seen repeatedly, ten times or more. The chain's CDR3 is CSARDPGNYGYTF. The CDR3 region has the DNA TGCAGTGCTAGAGATCCAGGGAACTATGGCTACACCTTC. This sequence joins TRBV20-1 and TRBJ1-2, with D tentatively TRBD1 (5 bases). V lost 0 bases and J 2 bases, leaving 7 bases between the germline ends. The CDR3 spans 13 residues. Germline-derived CDR1 and CDR2 are DFQATT and SNEGSKA (reference sequence).

Regarding this clonotype: A much larger clone differs from this one at a single base, so this may be a read error. V and J are TRBV7-9 and TRBJ2-5; TRBD2 aligns across 9 bases. V dropped 2 bases and J dropped 4; count of bases not matched to a gene: 2. The CDR3 is made up of 14 amino acids. CDR1 SEHNR and CDR2 FQNEAQ come from the germline V gene (reference sequence). The CDR3 DNA follows: TGTGCCAGCAGCTTACCAGCGGGAGGAGAGACCCAGTACTTC. Amino acid sequence: CASSLPAGGETQYF.

This clonotype was observed at least ten times. The J gene is TRBJ2-5, the V gene TRBV18; D may match TRBD1 or TRBD2 (5 bases each). Germline CDR1 KGHSH, CDR2 LQKENI. V was shortened by 6 bases and J by 5 bases, with 19 bases between the two germline ends. This CDR3 contains 15 residues. CDR3 protein: CASSRSGGMRETQYF. CDR3 nucleotides: TGTGCCAGCTCCCGGAGTGGGGGAATGAGGGAGACCCAGTACTTC.

This clonotype was seen only a few times. The chain employs TRBV20-1 and TRBJ1-6; TRBD1 is a possible D gene (6 bases). The CDR3 spans 16 residues. The germline CDR1 and CDR2 sequences are DFQATT and SNEGSKA (reference sequence). Trimming took 6 bases from V and 7 from J, leaving 22 bases between them. The CDR3 protein is CSALKRGGPRNSPLHF. The CDR3 nucleotides are TGCAGTGCGCTCAAAAGGGGGGGACCTCGGAATTCACCCCTCCACTTT.

This chain connects TRBV11-1 to TRBJ1-4; 7 nucleotides line up with TRBD1. This CDR3 is built from 14 residues. J gave up 8 bases and V 5 bases, and 8 bases lay outside the gene matches. Germline loops: CDR1 SGHAT, CDR2 FQDESV (reference sequence). The CDR3 sequence: CASSTTGTEEKLFF. The DNA for the CDR3 is TGTGCCAGCAGCACAACCGGGACAGAAGAAAAACTGTTTTTT.

This clonotype was seen repeatedly, ten times or more. The chain joins TRBV28 to TRBJ1-4, with a possible D match to TRBD1 (6 bases). CDR3 size: 15 residues. V was cut by 3 bases and J by 6 bases, with 14 bases left in between. Germline loops: CDR1 MDHEN, CDR2 SYDVKM. CDR3 in DNA: TGTGCCAGCAGTTTTGACGGAGAGGGGGATGAAAAACTGTTTTTT. Translating gives CASSFDGEGDEKLFF.

The chain uses TRBV7-9 and TRBJ2-7; D possibly corresponds to TRBD1 (5 bases). Germline CDR1 reads SEHNR; CDR2 reads FQNEAQ (reference sequence). V dropped 6 bases and J dropped 2 bases, with 20 bases sitting between them. The CDR3 runs 16 residues. The DNA of the CDR3 is TGTGCCAGCAGTTCCGGCCCCCTGACAGAAACCTACGAGCAGTACTTC. Protein sequence: CASSSGPLTETYEQYF.

This clonotype is a singleton in its sample. The chain uses TRBV4-1 and TRBJ2-6, with D uncertain. The CDR3 is made up of 16 amino acids. Germline V lookup: CDR1 MGHRA, CDR2 YSYEKL. The ends were cut back, 3 bases at V and 0 bases at J, with 9 bases in the middle. The CDR3 spells CASSQAVGSGANVLTF. CDR3 bases: TGCGCCAGCAGCCAGGCTGTTGGCTCTGGGGCCAACGTCCTGACTTTC.

Ten or more counts support this clonotype. This chain connects TRBV11-2 to TRBJ1-2, with D tentatively TRBD1 (5 bases). The CDR3 extends over 14 amino acids. The V gene's germline CDR1 is SGHAT and CDR2 FQNNGV. V was shortened by 4 bases and J by 4 bases, with 13 bases between the two germline ends. CDR3 region: CASSSLTGGYGYTF. DNA of the CDR3: TGTGCCAGCAGCTCTTTAACCGGGGGCTATGGCTACACCTTC.

This clonotype appeared many times. This chain uses TRBV6-1 with TRBJ2-7; D unclear. Per the germline V gene, CDR1 is MNHNS and CDR2 is SASEGT. The germline V and J ends were trimmed by 11 bases and 3 bases, with 8 bases remaining between them. The CDR3 sequence is 10 residues long. The CDR3 DNA reads as TGTGCCTGCTCGAACTACGAGCAGTACTTC. Encoded protein: CACSNYEQYF.

There are many counts of this clonotype. The chain has TRBV12-3 or TRBV12-4 and TRBJ2-2; D is tentatively TRBD1 or TRBD2 (5 bases each). This CDR3 has 15 residues. Deletions cut 3 bases from V and 2 bases from J, with 10 bases between. The chain's CDR3 is CASSFRDGNTGELFF. CDR3 nucleotides: TGTGCCAGCAGTTTTCGGGACGGAAACACCGGGGAGCTGTTTTTT.

This clonotype has ten or more counts. V is TRBV27 and J is TRBJ2-5; maybe TRBD2 (6 bases). Germline V CDR1 and CDR2: MNHEY, SMNVEV (reference sequence). The CDR3 is 14 amino acids. The V and J ends lost 6 bases and 4 bases respectively, with 15 bases between them. The CDR3 DNA reads as TGTGCCAGCAGACCCGGGGGTGCGGGAGAGACCCAGTACTTC. Translation gives CASRPGGAGETQYF.

The chain recombines TRBV7-2 with TRBJ2-5; the match to TRBD2 covers 9 bases. Germline V gives CDR1 SGHTA, CDR2 FQGNSA. The CDR3 has 15 amino acids. After removal of 1 base from V and 4 bases from J, the junction contained 4 bases not matched to a gene. The CDR3 loop reads CASSLGVAGVETQYF. The CDR3 bases are TGTGCCAGCAGCTTAGGGGTAGCGGGAGTAGAGACCCAGTACTTC.

The chain has TRBV6-1 and TRBJ2-1; D possibly corresponds to TRBD1 (5 bases). Trimming left V 6 bases short and J 2 bases short, with 17 bases between. Germline CDR1 is MNHNS and CDR2 is SASEGT. This CDR3 comprises 16 residues. CDR3 sequence: CASSWRTPDAYNEQFF. The CDR3 DNA reads as TGTGCCAGCAGCTGGCGGACACCTGATGCCTACAATGAGCAGTTCTTC.

The gene calls are TRBV11-1 and TRBJ2-3, with D possibly TRBD2 on 6 matching bases. CDR1 is SGHAT, CDR2 FQDESV, per germline (reference sequence). V shed 2 bases and J shed 0 bases, with 9 bases lying between them. This CDR3 contains 15 residues. The CDR3 protein is CASSLIGTSTDTQYF. The CDR3 DNA sequence: TGTGCCAGCAGCTTAATTGGGACTAGCACAGATACGCAGTATTTT.